This T cell receptor (beta chain) is drawn from a study of blood T cell repertoires in COVID-19. Study context: PBMCs, B-cell-depleted T cells, or T cells were the source of the cDNA or gDNA that made up the material.

This table comes from immunoSEQ multiplex PCR, and its TCRdb copy is limited to in-frame clones, with some not included. The data show over 85,000 clones, roughly 90% seen once. The CDR3 is made up of 13 amino acids. The V segment lost 5 bases and the J segment 5 bases; nucleotides outside the gene matches: 3. Germline CDR1 SEHNR, CDR2 FQNEAQ (reference sequence). This sequence joins TRBV7-9 and TRBJ1-5; 7 bases map to TRBD1. The source of this sequence is a human donor with active COVID-19. The donor label of this sample is uncertain. Specimen: peripheral blood. The chain's CDR3 is CASSPTGHQPQHF. DNA for the CDR3: TGTGCCAGCAGCCCGACAGGGCATCAGCCCCAGCATTTT.